This T cell receptor (beta chain) was recovered during a study of beta chain features in type 1 diabetes. Across the whole study: Healthy donors, compared against patients, showed similar age, gender and cell yields.

Germline V gene data show CDR1 as SGHTA and CDR2 as FQGNSA. The CDR3 extends over 17 amino acids. With 0 bases clipped from V and 2 bases from J, the junction kept 6 bases outside the gene matches. This clone was observed a handful of times. Its antigen remains unknown. Expressed TCRB transcripts were sequenced after all isolated RNA was converted to cDNA. Clones were sequenced by immunoSEQ multiplex PCR, and TCRdb holds only the in-frame ones, with some missing. The table records almost 350,000 clones, 9.3% of them present only once. General observations from the study: TCRB CDR3s were moderately but significantly shorter in Type 1 diabetes patients in all four CD4+ subsets. Researchers reported that naive, central memory and Treg TCRB repertoires appeared more similar in patients than in healthy donors. Cells with high TCR expression could be over-represented by cDNA sequencing.

This TCR was sampled from a young man with type 1 diabetes. J is TRBJ2-7 and V is TRBV7-2, with 11 bases aligning to TRBD2. The sequenced sample consisted of central memory CD4+ T cells from blood. For the CDR3, the DNA is TGTGCCAGCAGCTTAGCCTTGACTAGCGGGGAGCCCTACGAGCAGTACTTC. This sequence encodes CASSLALTSGEPYEQYF.